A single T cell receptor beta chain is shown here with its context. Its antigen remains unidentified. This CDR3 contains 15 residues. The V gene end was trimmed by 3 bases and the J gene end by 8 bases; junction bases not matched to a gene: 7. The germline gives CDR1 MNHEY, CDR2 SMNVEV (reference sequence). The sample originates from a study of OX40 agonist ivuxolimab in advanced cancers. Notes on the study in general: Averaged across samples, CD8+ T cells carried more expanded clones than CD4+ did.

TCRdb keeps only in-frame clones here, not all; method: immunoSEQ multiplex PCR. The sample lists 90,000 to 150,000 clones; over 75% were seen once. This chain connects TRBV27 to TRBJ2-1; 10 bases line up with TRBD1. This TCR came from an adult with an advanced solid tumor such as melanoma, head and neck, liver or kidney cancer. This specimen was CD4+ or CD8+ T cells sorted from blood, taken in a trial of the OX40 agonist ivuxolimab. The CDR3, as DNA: TGTGCCAGCAGTTTCCGGGACAGGGGAGGGGATGAGCAGTTCTTC. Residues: CASSFRDRGGDEQFF.